These 16 T cell receptor beta chains were all obtained from the same sample, sequenced in a study of T cell clones after liver transplantation. Libraries were prepared by immunoSEQ multiplex PCR; TCRdb keeps only in-frame clonotypes and omits some of them. The table records more than 15,000 clones, about 84% of them present only once. Sequences were derived from CD8+ T cells from blood, sampled around 48 months after liver transplant. The receptors here all came from a human patient who received a liver transplant. T cells may partly derive from the graft donor.

The genes are TRBV4-2 and TRBJ1-1; a possible D gene is TRBD1 (5 bases). The germline V and J ends were trimmed by 6 bases and 3 bases, with 11 bases remaining between them. This CDR3 has 13 residues. The V gene's germline CDR1 is LGHNA and CDR2 YNFKEQ. The CDR3 here is CASRARGDTEAFF. CDR3 sequence (DNA): TGTGCCAGCAGAGCAAGGGGAGACACTGAAGCTTTCTTT.

The chain uses TRBV27 and TRBJ2-7; TRBD1 matches at 7 bases. Trimming at V came to 2 bases and at J to 2 bases, leaving 9 bases not matched to a gene. Germline lookup yields CDR1 MNHEY and CDR2 SMNVEV (reference sequence). This CDR3 spans 16 amino acids. The CDR3 region has the DNA TGTGCCAGCAGTTTAAGTTTGGGGACAGTTGCCTACGAGCAGTACTTC. Its protein is CASSLSLGTVAYEQYF.

This rearrangement joins TRBV28 to TRBJ1-3, with D maybe TRBD1 (6 bases). This CDR3 is built from 14 residues. Germline-derived CDR1 and CDR2 are MDHEN and SYDVKM. Trimming stripped 5 bases from V and 3 bases from J, with 11 bases between. CDR3 loop: CASSTKTGGNTIYF. As DNA, the CDR3 is TGTGCCAGCAGTACGAAGACAGGTGGAAACACCATATATTTT.

This clone has just one count. The chain couples TRBV5-1 to TRBJ2-3; 12 positions agree with TRBD2. Germline CDR1 reads SGHRS; CDR2 reads YFSETQ. Losses at the gene ends were 3 bases for V and 4 bases for J; bases not matched to a gene: 6. CDR3 length equals 16 residues. In nucleotides, the CDR3 is TGCGCCAGCAGCTCCCGACTAGCGGGGGCATCAGATACGCAGTATTTT. It translates to CASSSRLAGASDTQYF.

The rearrangement uses TRBV9 and TRBJ1-1; D ambiguous. The CDR3 loop spans 16 amino acids. The V gene lost 1 base and the J gene lost 1 base, with 14 bases spanning the gap. Germline V gene sequence: CDR1 SGDLS, CDR2 YYNGEE. Written as DNA, the CDR3 is TGTGCCAGCAGCGTAACCCCCCTTGGAGGGAACACTGAAGCTTTCTTT. Translation: CASSVTPLGGNTEAFF. The whole variable domain, remainder taken from reference TRBV9 and TRBJ1-1, is DSGVTQTPKHLITATGQRVTLRCSPRSGDLSVYWYQQSLDQGLQFLIQYYNGEERAKGNILERFSAQQFPDLHSELNLSSLELGDSALYFCASSVTPLGGNTEAFFGQGTRLTVV.

This chain connects TRBV5-4 to TRBJ1-2, with 7 bases that match TRBD1. Germline CDR1 and CDR2: SGHNT and YYREEE (reference sequence). With 4 bases clipped from V and 4 bases from J, the junction kept 13 bases outside the gene matches. The CDR3 covers 16 residues. CDR3 sequence: CASSRGAGTDFYGYTF. As DNA, the CDR3 is TGTGCCAGCAGCAGAGGGGCCGGGACAGATTTCTATGGCTACACCTTC.

This clone occurred once. The chain carries TRBV29-1 and TRBJ2-7; D is possibly TRBD1 (5 bases). V dropped 4 bases and J dropped 6 bases, with 13 bases sitting between them. CDR1 is SQVTM, CDR2 ANQGSEA, per germline. This CDR3 has 12 residues. The CDR3 spells CSVVRIQGEQYF. DNA for the CDR3: TGCAGCGTTGTTAGAATTCAGGGCGAGCAGTACTTC.

V gene TRBV6-1 combines with J gene TRBJ2-5, with D possibly being TRBD1 or TRBD2 (5 bases each). Judging by the DNA end, TRBJ2-7 fits better; the J call may be wrong. Germline values: CDR1 MNHNS, CDR2 SASEGT. The CDR3 sequence is 14 residues long. CDR3 sequence: CAGMEDISSYEQYF. In DNA, the CDR3 is TGTGCCGGTATGGAGGACATAAGCTCCTACGAGCAGTACTTC.

This chain connects TRBV5-4 to TRBJ1-2; possibly TRBD1 for D (6 bases). This CDR3 region has 16 residues. V was trimmed by 5 bases and J by 3 bases, leaving 20 bases between them. Germline CDR1 SGHNT, CDR2 YYREEE (reference sequence). CDR3 sequence: CASSPEYRDLDYGYTF. In DNA, the CDR3 is TGTGCCAGCAGTCCAGAGTACAGGGACCTTGACTATGGCTACACCTTC.

The chain combines TRBV9 with TRBJ2-7; D remains unclear. Trimming shortened V by 0 bases and J by 3 bases, and 10 bases separated the two germline ends. CDR3 length: 14 amino acids. Germline CDR1 SGDLS, CDR2 YYNGEE. CDR3 nucleotides: TGTGCCAGCAGCGTAGAACCCCAGAGCTACGAGCAGTACTTC. This codes for CASSVEPQSYEQYF.

This chain links TRBV5-6 with TRBJ2-3; the match to TRBD1 covers 10 bases. CDR1 and CDR2 from the germline V gene are SGHDT and YYEEEE. V trimming: 2 bases; J trimming: 2 bases; junction bases outside the gene matches: 5. The CDR3 totals 16 residues. This CDR3 is CASSFGTGDITDTQYF. The CDR3 DNA sequence: TGTGCCAGCAGCTTCGGGACAGGGGATATCACAGATACGCAGTATTTT.

The chain has TRBV4-1 and TRBJ2-1, with 10 bases fitting TRBD2. V lost 0 bases to trimming and J lost 8 bases; unmatched junction nucleotides: 10. Germline V lookup: CDR1 MGHRA, CDR2 YSYEKL. The CDR3 totals 17 residues. The CDR3 protein is CASSQDGLAGAWDEQFF. The CDR3 DNA reads as TGCGCCAGCAGCCAAGATGGCCTAGCGGGAGCCTGGGATGAGCAGTTCTTC.

Concerning this clone: An end of the junction differs from the germline gene, which may be a read error. The chain links TRBV29-1 to TRBJ1-1; 8 bases line up with TRBD1. The germline V gene has CDR1 SQVTM and CDR2 ANQGSEA. This CDR3 region has 12 residues. The CDR3 coding sequence is TGCAGCGTAGAGAGGACAGGGACTGAAGTTTTCTTT. Protein: CSVERTGTEVFF.

V and J are TRBV13 and TRBJ1-1, with D possibly matching TRBD1 (5 bases). V lost 0 bases to trimming and J lost 1 base, with 6 bases between them. Germline lookup yields CDR1 PRHDT and CDR2 FYEKMQ (reference sequence). This CDR3 spans 14 amino acids. Here the CDR3 reads CASSLGRANTEAFF. CDR3 in DNA: TGTGCCAGCAGCTTAGGCAGGGCGAACACTGAAGCTTTCTTT.

The CDR3 region has the DNA TGTGCCAGCAGCCAAGACCGGACTAGCGGGGCGGTTGGTGCCAAAAACATTCAGTACTTC. This gives the protein CASSQDRTSGAVGAKNIQYF. The V and J genes are TRBV4-2 and TRBJ2-4; 12 bases align to TRBD2. The CDR3 totals 20 residues. Trimming at V came to 0 bases and at J to 1 base, leaving 10 bases not matched to a gene. The germline V gene has CDR1 LGHNA and CDR2 YNFKEQ.

The sample holds a few counts of this clone. V gene TRBV13 combines with J gene TRBJ1-2; D uncertain. This CDR3 has 12 amino acids. In germline, CDR1 is PRHDT, CDR2 FYEKMQ (reference sequence). Trimming removed 0 bases at V and 8 bases at J, with 7 bases between. CDR3 region: CASSLGLGGYTF. The CDR3 coding sequence is TGTGCCAGCAGCTTAGGGTTGGGGGGCTACACCTTC.